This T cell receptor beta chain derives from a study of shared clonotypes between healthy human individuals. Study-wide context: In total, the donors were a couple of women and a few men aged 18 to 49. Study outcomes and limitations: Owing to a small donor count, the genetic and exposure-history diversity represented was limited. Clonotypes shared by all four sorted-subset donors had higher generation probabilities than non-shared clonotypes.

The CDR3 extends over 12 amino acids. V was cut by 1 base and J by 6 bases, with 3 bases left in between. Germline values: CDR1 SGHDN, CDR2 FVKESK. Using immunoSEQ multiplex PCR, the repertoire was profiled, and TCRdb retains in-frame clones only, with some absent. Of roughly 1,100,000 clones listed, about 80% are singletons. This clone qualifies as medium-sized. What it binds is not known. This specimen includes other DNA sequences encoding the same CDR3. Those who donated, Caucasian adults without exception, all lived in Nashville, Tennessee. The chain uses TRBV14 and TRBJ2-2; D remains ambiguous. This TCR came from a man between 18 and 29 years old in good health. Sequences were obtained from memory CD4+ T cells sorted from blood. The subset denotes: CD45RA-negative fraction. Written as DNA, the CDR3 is TGTGCCAGCAGCCAAGTTTCCGGGGAGCTGTTTTTT. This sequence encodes CASSQVSGELFF.